What follows are 5 T cell receptor beta chains derived from one specimen sequenced in a study of blood T cells in healthy people across ages. A J-beta primer mix and a sample-barcoded 5' primer were used in a second PCR of about 7 to 12 cycles. MiXCR, applied by TCRdb to the 5' RACE reads, yields one record per CDR3 protein. The sample has about 1,400,000 distinct CDR3 sequences, around 59% seen once. What was sequenced was blood. The source is a man aged 18-30 years in good health.

The chain has TRBV6-1 and TRBJ1-1; possible D gene TRBD1, 5 bases. In germline, CDR1 is MNHNS, CDR2 SASEGT. V dropped 3 bases and J dropped 5 bases, with 10 bases sitting between them. The CDR3 has 13 residues. The CDR3 reads CASSDGGKTEAFF. CDR3 sequence (DNA): TGTGCCAGCAGTGATGGGGGGAAAACTGAAGCTTTCTTT.

The chain is built from TRBV20-1 and TRBJ2-7; the D gene is possibly TRBD2 (6 bases). CDR1 DFQATT and CDR2 SNEGSKA come from the germline V gene (reference sequence). The V gene lost 5 bases and the J gene lost 2 bases, with 10 bases spanning the gap. This CDR3 comprises 12 residues. The CDR3 nucleotides read TGCAGTGCTTCCGGGAGAACCTACGAGCAGTACTTC. Translating it yields CSASGRTYEQYF.

In this sample, this clonotype turned up a few times. V usage is TRBV6-2 or TRBV6-3 and J usage is TRBJ2-3; 11 bases fit TRBD2. This CDR3 has 18 residues. The V and J ends lost 4 bases and 5 bases, in that order; junction bases with no gene match: 14. Per germline, CDR1 MNHEY and CDR2 SVGEGT. The CDR3 sequence is CASSFLRPSGGIIDTQYF. The CDR3 bases are TGTGCCAGCAGTTTCCTCCGCCCTAGCGGGGGGATTATAGATACGCAGTATTTT.

V and J are TRBV10-3 and TRBJ2-7, with TRBD2 matching over 8 bases. V was clipped by 2 bases and J by 1 base; unmatched bases: 7. The CDR3 extends over 16 amino acids. The germline CDR1 and CDR2 sequences are ENHRY and SYGVKD. CDR3 in DNA: TGTGCCATCAGTGAGAGCGGGAGCCTTAGGTCCTACGAGCAGTACTTC. Translating gives CAISESGSLRSYEQYF.

This clonotype was picked up a small number of times. This rearrangement joins TRBV20-1 to TRBJ2-7; 8 bases map to TRBD2. From germline, CDR1 is DFQATT and CDR2 SNEGSKA (reference sequence). The CDR3 extends over 16 amino acids. The V gene end was trimmed by 0 bases and the J gene end by 4 bases; junction bases not matched to a gene: 11. The CDR3 spells CSARDQSASGSYEQYF. CDR3 nucleotide sequence: TGCAGTGCTAGAGATCAGTCGGCTAGCGGGTCGTACGAGCAGTACTTC.